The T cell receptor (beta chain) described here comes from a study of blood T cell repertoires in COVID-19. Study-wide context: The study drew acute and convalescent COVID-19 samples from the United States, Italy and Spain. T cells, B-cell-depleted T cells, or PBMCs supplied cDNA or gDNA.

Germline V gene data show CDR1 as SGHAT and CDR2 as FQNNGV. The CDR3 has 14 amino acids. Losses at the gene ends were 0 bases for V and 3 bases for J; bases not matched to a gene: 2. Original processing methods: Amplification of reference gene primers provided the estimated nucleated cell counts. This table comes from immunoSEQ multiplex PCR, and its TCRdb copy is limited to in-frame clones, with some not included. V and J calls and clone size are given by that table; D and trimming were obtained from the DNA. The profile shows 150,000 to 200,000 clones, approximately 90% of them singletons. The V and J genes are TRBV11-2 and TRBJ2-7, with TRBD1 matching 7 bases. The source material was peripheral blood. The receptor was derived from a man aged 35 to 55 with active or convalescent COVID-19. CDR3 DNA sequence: TGTGCCAGCAGCTTAGAATCAGGGGGCTACGAGCAGTACTTC. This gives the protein CASSLESGGYEQYF.